This note documents a single T cell receptor (beta chain) sequence. These data originate in a study of cytotoxic CD8 clonotypes in ibrutinib-treated CLL. Assay: immunoSEQ multiplex PCR; the TCRdb copy retains only in-frame clones and omits some. Of about 22,000 clones in the sample, 75% were seen once. The CDR3 has 14 amino acids. Germline-derived CDR1 and CDR2 are MNHEY and SVGAGI. The V and J ends lost 4 bases and 7 bases respectively, with 14 bases between them. V gene TRBV6-5 combines with J gene TRBJ2-1; perhaps TRBD2 as D (6 bases). This receptor was taken from a human donor with chronic lymphocytic leukemia. The sample was PBMCs, taken before ibrutinib treatment. In DNA, the CDR3 is TGTGCCAGCAGTTTCGTCGGGAGTAGAAATGAGCAGTTCTTC. Protein sequence: CASSFVGSRNEQFF.